This entry lists 20 T cell receptor beta chains sequenced from one sample in a study of cytomegalovirus exposure and HLA in healthy donors. The PCR had 60 Vbeta and 13 Jbeta primers. Sequenced by immunoSEQ multiplex PCR; TCRdb stores in-frame clones only, minus some. Of roughly 110,000 clones detected, 77% appear once; the ten largest clones hold 4.2%. The sample consisted of PBMCs. The receptors shown here come from a male donor in good health and CMV-seronegative.

This clone was seen a few times. This sequence joins TRBV6-6 and TRBJ1-1, with TRBD1 matching 7 bases. Trimming removed 7 bases from V and 8 bases from J; junction bases left unmatched: 7. Germline V gene sequence: CDR1 MNHNY, CDR2 SVGAGI (reference sequence). The CDR3 is 12 amino acids. The CDR3 reads CASNPTGLEAFF. The CDR3 DNA is TGTGCCAGCAACCCGACAGGGCTCGAAGCTTTCTTT.

This chain uses TRBV15 with TRBJ2-7; 11 bases agree with TRBD2. The CDR3 length is 18 residues. Unmatched junction bases numbered 7, after V lost 0 bases and J lost 0 bases. Germline V gives CDR1 LNHNV, CDR2 YYDKDF (reference sequence). The CDR3, as DNA: TGTGCCACCAGCAGAGATGGGCTAGCGGGAGGCCTCTCCTACGAGCAGTACTTC. It encodes CATSRDGLAGGLSYEQYF.

V usage is TRBV19 and J usage is TRBJ1-3; D is undetermined. CDR3 length equals 15 residues. Germline CDR1 LNHDA, CDR2 SQIVND (reference sequence). V was shortened by 3 bases and J by 0 bases, with 9 bases between the two germline ends. For the CDR3, the DNA is TGTGCCAGTAGTATCGGAACAGACTCTGGAAACACCATATATTTT. Encoded protein: CASSIGTDSGNTIYF.

This clone appeared a few times. This chain links TRBV10-3 with TRBJ2-5, with D possibly matching TRBD2 (7 bases). Germline CDR1 reads ENHRY; CDR2 reads SYGVKD. This CDR3 comprises 14 residues. V dropped 0 bases and J dropped 5 bases, with 10 bases sitting between them. CDR3: CAISESGGAETQYF. CDR3 nucleotide sequence: TGTGCCATCAGTGAGTCAGGGGGGGCGGAGACCCAGTACTTC.

The count of this clone is one. The V gene is TRBV4-1, the J gene TRBJ2-3; 9 nucleotides agree with TRBD1. CDR1 and CDR2 from the germline V gene are MGHRA and YSYEKL. There are 17 residues in the CDR3. Trimming took 6 bases from V and 1 from J; bases not matched to a gene: 11. The CDR3 coding sequence is TGCGCCAGCAGTCTGGGGACAGGGAGGTATGGCACAGATACGCAGTATTTT. Amino acid sequence: CASSLGTGRYGTDTQYF.

The count of this clone is one. The chain joins TRBV28 to TRBJ2-7; 7 bases fit TRBD1. Per germline, CDR1 MDHEN and CDR2 SYDVKM. The CDR3 is 18 amino acids. J was trimmed by 5 bases and V by 3 bases; bases with no gene match: 19. As DNA, the CDR3 is TGTGCCAGCAGTTTTCCCCCGACAGGGTTTGAGTTTCGGGACGAGCAGTACTTC. It yields the protein CASSFPPTGFEFRDEQYF.

The sample holds a few counts of this clone. This chain connects TRBV12-5 to TRBJ2-1; D unclear. The V gene's germline CDR1 is LGHNT and CDR2 FRNRAP. The CDR3 sequence is 17 residues long. Trimming removed 1 base from V and 5 bases from J, with 18 bases in between. The CDR3 bases are TGTGCTAGTGGTTTGGGCCCAGGCCTGGGCAGCCACAATGAGCAGTTCTTC. Its protein is CASGLGPGLGSHNEQFF.

This clone was picked up a small number of times. The rearrangement joins TRBV7-9 to TRBJ1-3; 10 bases are shared with TRBD1. V trimming: 5 bases; J trimming: 2 bases; junction bases outside the gene matches: 12. The CDR3 runs 18 residues. The V gene's germline CDR1 is SEHNR and CDR2 FQNEAQ (reference sequence). CDR3 bases: TGTGCCAGCAGCCGCCGTTGGGGACAGGGGCAGACTGGAAACACCATATATTTT. It encodes CASSRRWGQGQTGNTIYF. Filled out from reference TRBV7-9 and TRBJ1-3, the complete variable domain reads DTGVSQNPRHKITKRGQNVTFRCDPISEHNRLYWYRQTLGQGPEFLTYFQNEAQLEKSRLLSDRFSAERPKGSFSTLEIQRTEQGDSAMYLCASSRRWGQGQTGNTIYFGEGSWLTVV.

The rearrangement links TRBV5-1 to TRBJ2-7; D is possibly TRBD2 (6 bases). Germline assignment: CDR1 SGHRS and CDR2 YFSETQ. This CDR3 spans 15 amino acids. Trimming took off 5 bases at V and 7 bases at J, with 22 bases between the two ends. The DNA for the CDR3 is TGCGCCAGCAGTTGGCGGGGCCGGAGTGGTTGGGAGCAGTACTTC. It translates to CASSWRGRSGWEQYF.

The gene calls are TRBV7-9 and TRBJ1-1, with TRBD1 matching over 7 bases. The germline V gene encodes CDR1 SEHNR and CDR2 FQNEAQ (reference sequence). This CDR3 contains 15 residues. V was clipped by 5 bases and J by 0 bases; unmatched bases: 6. The CDR3 DNA is TGTGCCAGCAGCGATCGGGACAGCATGAACACTGAAGCTTTCTTT. As protein: CASSDRDSMNTEAFF.

Notes on this clone: An end of the junction differs from the germline gene, which may be a read error. The V and J genes are TRBV15 and TRBJ1-4; 7 nucleotides agree with TRBD1. The CDR3 covers 13 residues. Germline V gene sequence: CDR1 LNHNV, CDR2 YYDKDF (reference sequence). The chain's CDR3 is CATRRDRAGKLFF. CDR3 DNA: TGTGCCACCAGAAGAGACAGGGCGGGGAAACTGTTTTTT. The full variable domain, with the rest looked up from reference TRBV15 and TRBJ1-4, is DAMVIQNPRYQVTQFGKPVTLSCSQTLNHNVMYWYQQKSSQAPKLLFHYYDKDFNNEADTPDNFQSRRPNTSFCFLDIRSPGLGDTAMYLCATRRDRAGKLFFGSGTQLSVL.

The V gene is TRBV27, the J gene TRBJ1-1; D is uncertain. Trimming stripped 6 bases from V and 1 base from J, with 9 bases between. Germline values: CDR1 MNHEY, CDR2 SMNVEV (reference sequence). This CDR3 spans 13 amino acids. Written as DNA, the CDR3 is TGTGCCAGCAGCAAAAACAGGAACACTGAAGCTTTCTTT. Its protein is CASSKNRNTEAFF.

In nucleotides, the CDR3 is TGTGCCAGCAGTCCAGGGGTAGGAGGGAGGGCCCTGGGCAATCCAGATACGCAGTATTTT. Protein product: CASSPGVGGRALGNPDTQYF. J is TRBJ2-3 and V is TRBV2; TRBD2 might be the D (7 bases). CDR1 is SNHLY and CDR2 is FYNNEI in the germline V gene. CDR3 length equals 20 residues. V lost 5 bases to trimming and J lost 4 bases, with 31 bases between them.

This clone was seen a few times. The chain combines TRBV10-2 with TRBJ2-7, with 9 bases fitting TRBD1. CDR1 is WSHSY and CDR2 is SAAADI in the germline V gene. With 5 bases clipped from V and 7 bases from J, the junction kept 12 bases outside the gene matches. The CDR3 covers 15 residues. The CDR3 is CASSSTGTGPSEQYF. DNA of the CDR3: TGCGCCAGCAGTTCTACCGGGACAGGGCCTTCGGAGCAGTACTTC.

The J gene is TRBJ2-3, the V gene TRBV19; 8 nucleotides align to TRBD2. The CDR3 totals 16 residues. The V gene end was trimmed by 4 bases and the J gene end by 0 bases; junction bases not matched to a gene: 6. CDR1 is LNHDA and CDR2 is SQIVND in the germline V gene (reference sequence). The CDR3 region is CASSKTSVSSTDTQYF. In nucleotides, the CDR3 is TGTGCCAGTAGTAAGACTAGCGTCTCTAGCACAGATACGCAGTATTTT.

The V call is TRBV28, the J call TRBJ2-7; TRBD2 is a possible D gene (6 bases). CDR3 length equals 12 residues. CDR1 MDHEN and CDR2 SYDVKM come from the germline V gene. Trimming shortened V by 8 bases and J by 4 bases, and 12 bases separated the two germline ends. This CDR3 is CASSPGRYEQYF. CDR3 DNA: TGTGCCAGCTCCCCAGGGAGGTACGAGCAGTACTTC.

The chain uses TRBV7-6 and TRBJ2-2; D remains unclear. CDR1 is SGHVS and CDR2 is FNYEAQ in the germline V gene. CDR3 size: 13 residues. Trimming removed 2 bases from V and 4 bases from J, with 5 bases in between. The CDR3 protein is CASSLSGTGELFF. CDR3 nucleotides: TGTGCCAGCAGCTTATCGGGCACCGGGGAGCTGTTTTTT.

The chain carries TRBV7-2 and TRBJ2-7, with 7 nucleotides matching TRBD2. CDR1 and CDR2 from the germline V gene are SGHTA and FQGNSA. V lost 5 bases and J lost 3; bases outside the gene matches: 7. This CDR3 is 14 amino acids long. For the CDR3, the DNA is TGTGCCAGCAGCCCCCGGACTAGTTTCTACGAGCAGTACTTC. This translates into CASSPRTSFYEQYF.

V and J are TRBV30 and TRBJ2-4; TRBD1 might be the D (6 bases). The CDR3 is 17 amino acids. V was pared by 0 bases and J by 1 base, with 16 bases between. Looked up from germline, CDR1 is GTSNPN and CDR2 is SVGIG (reference sequence). DNA of the CDR3: TGTGCCTGGAGTGTTCTGAGGGGGAAGGGGGCCAAAAACATTCAGTACTTC. Amino acids: CAWSVLRGKGAKNIQYF.

The J gene is TRBJ1-2, the V gene TRBV6-1; D gene ambiguous. CDR1 and CDR2 (germline): MNHNS, SASEGT. Trimming shortened V by 8 bases and J by 7 bases, and 14 bases separated the two germline ends. This CDR3 has 12 residues. For the CDR3, the DNA is TGTGCCAGCGCGGTTGATCGTGCTGGCTACACCTTC. It translates to CASAVDRAGYTF.